This is a list of T cell receptor beta chains from one sample in a study of blood T cell repertoires in COVID-19. The method was immunoSEQ multiplex PCR; TCRdb's version includes in-frame clones alone and lacks a portion of them. This sample has roughly 250,000 clones, with about 87% found just once. Sequenced material: peripheral blood. The receptors derive from a woman aged 40 to 50 with acute or convalescent COVID-19. Both conserved end residues are part of each CDR3. Each record gives: D gene, clone size, J gene, V gene, CDR3 DNA, CDR3 protein. A D gene is named only where the DNA matches it firmly. For some rows the clone size is stated as once, few or many, or as a class when expanded; others skip it.

>NA|NA|TRBJ1-2|TRBV28
TGTGCCAGCAGTTTAGAGGGTGTAAACTATGGCTACACCTTC
CASSLEGVNYGYTF
>NA|NA|TRBJ2-5|TRBV11-3
TGTGCCAGCAGCGAGGGTGGGGACTACCAAGAGACCCAGTACTTC
CASSEGGDYQETQYF
>NA|once|TRBJ1-5|TRBV3-1/TRBV3-2
TGTGCCAGCAGCCAAGTTCCATTCTCGGGGCAGCCCCAGCATTTT
CASSQVPFSGQPQHF
>TRBD1|NA|TRBJ1-2|TRBV10-3
TGTGCCATCCTGACAGGGTTGACCATTGATGGCTACACCTTC
CAILTGLTIDGYTF
>TRBD2|NA|TRBJ2-3|TRBV3-1/TRBV3-2
TGTGCCAGCAGGACTAGCGGGGCCACAGATACGCAGTATTTT
CASRTSGATDTQYF
>NA|NA|TRBJ1-6|TRBV12-5
TGTGCTAGTGGTTTGGTCCGGGGACTGCATTCACCCCTCCACTTT
CASGLVRGLHSPLHF
>TRBD1|NA|TRBJ2-1|TRBV6-6
TGTGCCAGCAGTTCAACAGGGGTTGAGCAGTTCTTC
CASSSTGVEQFF
>NA|few|TRBJ1-1|TRBV29-1
TGCAGCGGACGCAGGGTTGCAGACACTGAAGCTTTCTTT
CSGRRVADTEAFF
>NA|NA|TRBJ1-4|TRBV10-3
TGTGCCATCAGTGACTTCGAACCGCGAGTTAATGAAAAACTGTTTTTT
CAISDFEPRVNEKLFF
>NA|few|TRBJ1-3|TRBV27
TGTGCCAGCAGTCCAGGACTAAGGGGAGGAAACACCATATATTTT
CASSPGLRGGNTIYF